The T cell receptor beta chain under discussion was sequenced for a study of vaccination effects on CD4 cells after COVID-19. Profiled with immunoSEQ multiplex PCR; TCRdb holds only in-frame clones, not every one. The table includes 13,000 to 15,000 clones, around 72% detected once. This CDR3 contains 15 residues. Germline CDR1 and CDR2: SGHTS and YDEGEE. V was trimmed by 0 bases and J by 0 bases, leaving 10 bases between them. Within the ViraFEST assay, antigen-specific CD4+ T cells underwent expansion with viral peptide pools prior to sequencing. Isolation of CD4+ T cells took place after less than twelve days of culture. Two doses of either BNT162b2 or mRNA-1273 were given to each participant. IL-2 medium took the place of half the medium on both days 3 and 7. A remark on this clone: Antigen specificity is unknown.

The clonotype originates from a human donor who received a COVID-19 vaccine. The chain has TRBV5-8 and TRBJ2-7, with D tentatively TRBD2 (6 bases). The input for sequencing was CD4+ T cells from PBMCs cultured with SARS-CoV-2 spike peptides, taken after COVID-19 vaccination. In nucleotides, the CDR3 is TGTGCCAGCAGCTTGGTTCCGGGGGACTCCTACGAGCAGTACTTC. This translates into CASSLVPGDSYEQYF.